The T cell receptor beta chain described here comes from a study of identical twins. Study results and caveats: Insertions ran lower in abundant cord blood beta clonotypes, though not in memory repertoires. Shared out-of-frame alpha sequences (those common to twins) showed excess low generation probability.

Germline-derived CDR1 and CDR2 are SGHRS and YFSETQ. Trimming pared 1 base from V and 1 base from J, leaving 6 bases between. The CDR3 is 13 residues long. This clonotype showed up many times. Antigen specificity is unknown. A universal primer site arose from template switching, and cDNA bore unique molecular identifiers. One entry per CDR3 protein results from TCRdb running MiXCR on the 5' RACE reads. This sample has 700,000 or so distinct CDR3 sequences, with 8.5% to 9% found just once. The same sample was also studied in work on yellow fever vaccine responses in identical twins.

Sequenced input: PBMCs. V usage is TRBV5-1 and J usage is TRBJ2-7, with D hard to call. This clonotype was sampled from a woman under 30 in good health. The CDR3 spells CASSLPDSYEQYF. Here the CDR3 DNA reads TGCGCCAGCAGCTTGCCGGATTCCTACGAGCAGTACTTC.